The entry that follows covers one TCR beta chain sequence. Its cognate antigen is unknown. TCRdb's copy holds only in-frame clones and misses some; the assay was immunoSEQ multiplex PCR. The sample lists some 120,000 clones; around 91% were seen once. The sample comes from a study of T cell responses to AZD1222 COVID-19 vaccine. The CDR3 contains 13 residues. V was trimmed by 6 bases and J by 4 bases, leaving 7 bases between them. The V gene's germline CDR1 is SGHVS and CDR2 FQNEAQ. Overall study findings and caveats: Unmutated regions of variants are reportedly targeted by nearly half of spike-specific TCRs. Repertoires were sampled only after the peak T cell response. Spike-specific TCR breadth and depth were elevated following two AZD1222 doses. Donors were chiefly white British, with a greater number of females, and clonal diversity was perhaps underestimated.

The chain couples TRBV7-8 to TRBJ2-6; unclear D gene. This receptor was obtained from an adult in good health. The sample consisted of peripheral blood, taken on day 0 of MenACWY control vaccination. CDR3 amino acids: CASRMGGANVLTF. The CDR3 nucleotides are TGTGCCAGCAGGATGGGGGGGGCCAACGTCCTGACTTTC. Combining the CDR3 with reference TRBV7-8 and TRBJ2-6 gives the whole variable domain GAGVSQSPRYKVAKRGQDVALRCDPISGHVSLFWYQQALGQGPEFLTYFQNEAQLDKSGLPSDRFFAERPEGSVSTLKIQRTQQEDSAVYLCASRMGGANVLTFGAGSRLTVL.